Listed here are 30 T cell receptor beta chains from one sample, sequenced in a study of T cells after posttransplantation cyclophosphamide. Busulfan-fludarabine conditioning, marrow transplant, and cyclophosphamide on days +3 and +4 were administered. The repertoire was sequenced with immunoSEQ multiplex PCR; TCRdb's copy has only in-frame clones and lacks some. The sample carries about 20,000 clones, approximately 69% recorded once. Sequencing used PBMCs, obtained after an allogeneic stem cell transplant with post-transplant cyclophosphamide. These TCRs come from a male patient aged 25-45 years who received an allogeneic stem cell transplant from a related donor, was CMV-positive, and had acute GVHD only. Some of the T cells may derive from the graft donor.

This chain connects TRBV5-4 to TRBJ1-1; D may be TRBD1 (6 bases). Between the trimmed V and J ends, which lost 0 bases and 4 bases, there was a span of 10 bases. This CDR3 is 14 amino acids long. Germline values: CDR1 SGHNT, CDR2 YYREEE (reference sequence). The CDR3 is CASSLGGHGTEAFF. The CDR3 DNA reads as TGTGCCAGCAGCTTGGGGGGGCATGGCACTGAAGCTTTCTTT.

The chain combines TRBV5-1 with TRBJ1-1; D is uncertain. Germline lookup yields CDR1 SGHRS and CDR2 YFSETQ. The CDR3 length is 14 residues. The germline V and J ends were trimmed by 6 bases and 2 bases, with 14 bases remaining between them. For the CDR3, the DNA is TGCGCCAGCACCTTAGGTGAGGGAAACACTGAAGCTTTCTTT. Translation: CASTLGEGNTEAFF.

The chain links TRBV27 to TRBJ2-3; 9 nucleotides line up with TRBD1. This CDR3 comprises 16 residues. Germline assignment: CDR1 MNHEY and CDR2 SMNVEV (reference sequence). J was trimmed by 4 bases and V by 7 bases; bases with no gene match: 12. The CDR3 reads CASTPRHRGPADTQYF. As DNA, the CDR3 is TGTGCCAGCACCCCTCGGCACAGGGGGCCCGCAGATACGCAGTATTTT.

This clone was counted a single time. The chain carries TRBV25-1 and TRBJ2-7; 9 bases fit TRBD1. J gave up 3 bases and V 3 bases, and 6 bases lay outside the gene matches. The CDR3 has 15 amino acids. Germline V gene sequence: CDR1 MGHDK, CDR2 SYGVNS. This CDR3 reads CASSDPGQGVYEQYF. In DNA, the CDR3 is TGTGCCAGCAGTGACCCGGGACAGGGTGTCTACGAGCAGTACTTC.

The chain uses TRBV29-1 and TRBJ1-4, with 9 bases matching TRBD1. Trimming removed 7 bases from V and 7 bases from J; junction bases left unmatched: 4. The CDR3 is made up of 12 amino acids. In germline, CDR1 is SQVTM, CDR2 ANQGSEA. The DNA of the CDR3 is TGCAGCGCCGGGACAGGGCCTGAAAAACTGTTTTTT. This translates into CSAGTGPEKLFF.

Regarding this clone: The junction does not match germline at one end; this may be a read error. The CDR3 here is CASSQDWSADEAFF. CDR3 nucleotides: TGCGCCAGCAGCCAAGATTGGTCGGCGGATGAAGCTTTCTTT. The rearrangement joins TRBV5-4 to TRBJ1-1, with unresolved D. The CDR3 is made up of 14 amino acids. Per the germline V gene, CDR1 is SGHNT and CDR2 is YYREEE (reference sequence).

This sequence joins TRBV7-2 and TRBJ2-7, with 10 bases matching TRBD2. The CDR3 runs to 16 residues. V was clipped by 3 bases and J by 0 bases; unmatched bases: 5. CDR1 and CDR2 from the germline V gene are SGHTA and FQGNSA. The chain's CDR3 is CASSLSSGGLSYEQYF. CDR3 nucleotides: TGTGCCAGCAGCTTGAGTAGCGGGGGGCTCTCCTACGAGCAGTACTTC.

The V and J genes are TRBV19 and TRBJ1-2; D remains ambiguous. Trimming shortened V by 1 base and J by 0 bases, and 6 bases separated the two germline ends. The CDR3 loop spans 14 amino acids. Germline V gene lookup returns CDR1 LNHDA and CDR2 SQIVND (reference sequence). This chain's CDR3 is CASSIGQTNYGYTF. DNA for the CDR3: TGTGCCAGTAGTATAGGACAAACTAACTATGGCTACACCTTC.

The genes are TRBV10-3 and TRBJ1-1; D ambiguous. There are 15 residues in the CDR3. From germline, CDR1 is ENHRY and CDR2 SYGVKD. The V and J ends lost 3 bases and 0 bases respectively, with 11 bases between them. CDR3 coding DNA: TGTGCCATCAGTGATAAAGGAGGCATGAACACTGAAGCTTTCTTT. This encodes CAISDKGGMNTEAFF.

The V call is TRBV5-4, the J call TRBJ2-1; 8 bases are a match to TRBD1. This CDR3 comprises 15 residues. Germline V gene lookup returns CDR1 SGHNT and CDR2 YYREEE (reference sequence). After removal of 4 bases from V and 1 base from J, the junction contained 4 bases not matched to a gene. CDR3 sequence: CASSVTGGSYNEQFF. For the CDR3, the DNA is TGTGCCAGCAGCGTAACAGGGGGATCCTACAATGAGCAGTTCTTC.

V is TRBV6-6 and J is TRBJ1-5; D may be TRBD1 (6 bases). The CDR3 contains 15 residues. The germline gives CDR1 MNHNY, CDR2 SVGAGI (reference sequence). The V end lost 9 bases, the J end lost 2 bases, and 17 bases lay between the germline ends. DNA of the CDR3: TGTGCCAGTATACCCCAGGGGCCGCGCAATCAGCCCCAGCATTTT. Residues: CASIPQGPRNQPQHF.

The chain's CDR3 is CASSPVRGAGELFF. The CDR3 coding sequence is TGTGCCAGCAGTCCTGTCAGGGGGGCCGGGGAGCTGTTTTTT. The chain couples TRBV2 to TRBJ2-2; a possible D gene is TRBD1 (7 bases). Looked up from germline, CDR1 is SNHLY and CDR2 is FYNNEI. This CDR3 is built from 14 residues. V was cut by 5 bases and J by 6 bases, with 13 bases left in between. Full variable domain (outside the CDR3, taken from reference TRBV2 and TRBJ2-2): EPEVTQTPSHQVTQMGQEVILRCVPISNHLYFYWYRQILGQKVEFLVSFYNNEISEKSEIFDDQFSVERPDGSNFTLKIRSTKLEDSAMYFCASSPVRGAGELFFGEGSRLTVL.

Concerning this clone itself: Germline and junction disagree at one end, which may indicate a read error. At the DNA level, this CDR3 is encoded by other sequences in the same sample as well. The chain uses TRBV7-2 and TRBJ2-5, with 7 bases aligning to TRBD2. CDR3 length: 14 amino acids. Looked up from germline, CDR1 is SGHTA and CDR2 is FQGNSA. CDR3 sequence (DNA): TGCGCCAGCAGCCACCTTAGCGGGCAAGAGACCCAGTACTTC. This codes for CASSHLSGQETQYF.

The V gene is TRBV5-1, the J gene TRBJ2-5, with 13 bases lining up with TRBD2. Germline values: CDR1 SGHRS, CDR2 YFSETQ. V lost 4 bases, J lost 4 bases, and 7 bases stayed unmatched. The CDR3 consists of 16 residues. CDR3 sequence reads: CASSPRTSGGGETQYF. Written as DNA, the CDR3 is TGCGCCAGCAGCCCAAGGACTAGCGGGGGCGGAGAGACCCAGTACTTC.

CDR3 in DNA: TGTGCCAGCAGCTCGGGACAGGGTAGCACTGAAGCTTTCTTT. This codes for CASSSGQGSTEAFF. The V and J genes are TRBV7-9 and TRBJ1-1; 9 bases agree with TRBD1. This CDR3 comprises 14 residues. CDR1 and CDR2 from the germline V gene are SEHNR and FQNEAQ (reference sequence). V lost 4 bases to trimming and J lost 4 bases; unmatched junction nucleotides: 4.

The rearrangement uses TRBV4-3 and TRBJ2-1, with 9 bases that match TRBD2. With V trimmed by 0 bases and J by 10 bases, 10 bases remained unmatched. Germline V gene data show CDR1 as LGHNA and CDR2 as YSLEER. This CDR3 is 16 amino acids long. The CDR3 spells CASSQDAGGIFSEQFF. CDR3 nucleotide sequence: TGCGCCAGCAGCCAAGATGCGGGAGGGATTTTTTCGGAGCAGTTCTTC.

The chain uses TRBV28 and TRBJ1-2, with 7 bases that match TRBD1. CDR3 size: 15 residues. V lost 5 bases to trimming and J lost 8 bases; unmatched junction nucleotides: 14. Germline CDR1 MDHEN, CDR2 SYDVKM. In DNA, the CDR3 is TGTGCCAGCAGTCCCGGGGACAGCAGAGTAGGCGGCTACACCTTC. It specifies CASSPGDSRVGGYTF.

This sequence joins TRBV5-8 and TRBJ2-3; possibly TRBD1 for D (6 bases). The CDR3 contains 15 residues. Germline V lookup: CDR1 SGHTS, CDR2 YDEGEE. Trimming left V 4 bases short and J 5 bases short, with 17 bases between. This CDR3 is CASSPTGFQGDTQYF. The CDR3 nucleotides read TGTGCCAGCAGCCCTACAGGGTTCCAGGGAGATACGCAGTATTTT.

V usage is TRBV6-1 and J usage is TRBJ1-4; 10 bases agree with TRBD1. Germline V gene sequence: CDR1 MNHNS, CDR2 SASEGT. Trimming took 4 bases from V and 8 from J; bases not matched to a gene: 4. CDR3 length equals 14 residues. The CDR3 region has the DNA TGTGCCAGCAGTGGAGACAGGGGGCGAGAAAAACTGTTTTTT. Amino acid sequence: CASSGDRGREKLFF.

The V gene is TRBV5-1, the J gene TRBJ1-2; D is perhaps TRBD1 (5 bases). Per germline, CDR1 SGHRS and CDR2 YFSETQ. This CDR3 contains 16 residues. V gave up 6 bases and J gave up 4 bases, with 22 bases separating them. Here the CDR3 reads CASTPAGIGGTYGYTF. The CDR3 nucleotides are TGCGCCAGCACCCCCGCGGGGATCGGGGGAACCTATGGCTACACCTTC.

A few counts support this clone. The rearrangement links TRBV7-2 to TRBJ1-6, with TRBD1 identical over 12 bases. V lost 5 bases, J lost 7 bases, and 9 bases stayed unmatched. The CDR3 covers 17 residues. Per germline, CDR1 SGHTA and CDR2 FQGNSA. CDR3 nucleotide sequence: TGTGCCAGCAGCCACACCGGGACAGGGGGCGGGAATTCACCCCTCCACTTT. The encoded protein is CASSHTGTGGGNSPLHF.

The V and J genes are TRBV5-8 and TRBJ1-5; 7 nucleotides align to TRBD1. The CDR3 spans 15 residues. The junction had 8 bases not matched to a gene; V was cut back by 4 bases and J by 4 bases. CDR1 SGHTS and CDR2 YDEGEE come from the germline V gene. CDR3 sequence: CASSIGGRDNQPQHF. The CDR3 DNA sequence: TGTGCCAGCAGCATAGGGGGCCGGGATAATCAGCCCCAGCATTTT.

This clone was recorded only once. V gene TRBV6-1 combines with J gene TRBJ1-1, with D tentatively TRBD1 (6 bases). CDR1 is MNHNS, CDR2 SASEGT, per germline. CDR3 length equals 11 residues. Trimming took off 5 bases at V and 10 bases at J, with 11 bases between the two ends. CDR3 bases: TGTGCCAGCAGTACAGGGAGGGGAGCTTTCTTT. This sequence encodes CASSTGRGAFF.

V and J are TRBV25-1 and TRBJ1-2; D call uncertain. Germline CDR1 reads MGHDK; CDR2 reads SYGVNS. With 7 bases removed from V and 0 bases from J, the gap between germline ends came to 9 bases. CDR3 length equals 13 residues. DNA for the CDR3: TGTGCCAGCAAAGAGAATGCTAACTATGGCTACACCTTC. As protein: CASKENANYGYTF.

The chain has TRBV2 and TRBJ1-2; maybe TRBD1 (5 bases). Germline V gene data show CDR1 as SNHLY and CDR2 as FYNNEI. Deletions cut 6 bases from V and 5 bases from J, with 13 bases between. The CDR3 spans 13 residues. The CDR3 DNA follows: TGTGCCAGCAGGGAGCAACAGGCTTATGGCTACACCTTC. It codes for CASREQQAYGYTF.

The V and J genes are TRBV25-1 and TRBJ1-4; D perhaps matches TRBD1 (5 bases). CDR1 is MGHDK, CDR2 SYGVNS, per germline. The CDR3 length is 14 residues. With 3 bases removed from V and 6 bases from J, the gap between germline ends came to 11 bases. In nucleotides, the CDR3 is TGTGCCAGCAGTGACAGGGCCGGAGATGAAAAACTGTTTTTT. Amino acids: CASSDRAGDEKLFF.

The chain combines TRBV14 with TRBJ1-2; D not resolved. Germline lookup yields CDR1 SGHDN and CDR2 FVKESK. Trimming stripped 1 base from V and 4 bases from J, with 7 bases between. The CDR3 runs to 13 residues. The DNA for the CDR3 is TGTGCCAGCAGCCAAGGCAGGCTCTATGGCTACACCTTC. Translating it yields CASSQGRLYGYTF.

The CDR3 reads CASRTTSGAETQYF. CDR3 DNA: TGTGCCAGCAGGACAACTAGCGGTGCAGAGACCCAGTACTTC. The chain combines TRBV2 with TRBJ2-5; 8 positions match TRBD2. The CDR3 covers 14 residues. Germline CDR1 reads SNHLY; CDR2 reads FYNNEI. The junction had 7 bases not matched to a gene; V was cut back by 6 bases and J by 4 bases.

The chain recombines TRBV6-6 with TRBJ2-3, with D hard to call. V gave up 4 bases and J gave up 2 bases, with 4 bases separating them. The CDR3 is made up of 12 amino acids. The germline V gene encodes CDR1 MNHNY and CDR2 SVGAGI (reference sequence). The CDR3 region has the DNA TGTGCCAGCAGTTTATACACAGATACGCAGTATTTT. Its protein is CASSLYTDTQYF.

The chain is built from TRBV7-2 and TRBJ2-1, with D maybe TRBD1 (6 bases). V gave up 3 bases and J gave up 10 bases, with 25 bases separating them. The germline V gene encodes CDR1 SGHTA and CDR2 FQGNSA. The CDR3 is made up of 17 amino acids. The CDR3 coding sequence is TGTGCCAGCAGCTTTAGGTCTGGGGGCGCGAGGAGTGGGGAGCAGTTCTTC. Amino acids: CASSFRSGGARSGEQFF. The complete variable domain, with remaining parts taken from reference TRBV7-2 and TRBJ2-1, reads GAGVSQSPSNKVTEKGKDVELRCDPISGHTALYWYRQSLGQGLEFLIYFQGNSAPDKSGLPSDRFSAERTGGSVSTLTIQRTQQEDSAVYLCASSFRSGGARSGEQFFGPGTRLTVL.